The entry below gives a single T cell receptor (beta chain) sequence along with its context. Its matching antigen is unknown. This sample was taken from a study of T cell responses to AZD1222 COVID-19 vaccine. Study outcomes and limitations: The study found vaccine-associated CD4 TCRs spanning spike, dominant at 160-218 and 743-854. Clonal diversity was possibly underestimated; the donors were predominantly white British and more often female. Among those given AZD1222, only five to seven were seropositive at baseline.

The V end was cut by 2 bases, the J end by 0 bases, with 11 bases between. This CDR3 comprises 16 residues. The germline V gene encodes CDR1 SGHTA and CDR2 FQGNSA. Libraries were prepared by immunoSEQ multiplex PCR; TCRdb keeps only in-frame clonotypes and omits some of them. The data contain around 100,000 clones, around 94% of them singletons. The sequence was obtained from an adult in good health. Sequencing was performed on peripheral blood, taken on day 0 of AZD1222 vaccination. The chain employs TRBV7-2 and TRBJ1-3; the D is unclear. This CDR3 reads CASSLRARTSGNTIYF. The CDR3 nucleotides read TGTGCCAGCAGCTTACGGGCCAGAACCTCTGGAAACACCATATATTTT.